This entry lists 11 T cell receptor beta chains sequenced from one sample in a study of OX40 agonist ivuxolimab in advanced cancers. Profiled with immunoSEQ multiplex PCR; TCRdb holds only in-frame clones, not every one. Altogether 70,000 or so clones are present, about nine tenths being singletons, with the ten largest covering roughly 0.54%. This material consisted of CD4+ or CD8+ T cells sorted from blood, taken in a trial of the OX40 agonist ivuxolimab. These TCRs come from an adult with an advanced solid tumor such as melanoma, head and neck, liver or kidney cancer.

This clone was seen a few times. The rearrangement uses TRBV30 and TRBJ2-1; D remains ambiguous. The V end was cut by 3 bases, the J end by 7 bases, with 19 bases between. The CDR3 contains 15 residues. From germline, CDR1 is GTSNPN and CDR2 SVGIG (reference sequence). CDR3 bases: TGTGCCTGGAGGGGCGGCACCGGAATAGGAAATGAGCAGTTCTTC. This translates into CAWRGGTGIGNEQFF.

The chain has TRBV30 and TRBJ1-1; D remains ambiguous. Between the trimmed V and J ends, which lost 0 bases and 4 bases, there was a span of 12 bases. The length of the CDR3 is 14 residues. Germline CDR1 GTSNPN, CDR2 SVGIG (reference sequence). CDR3 sequence (DNA): TGTGCCTGGAGTGTCGGTCAGTGGGGCACTGAAGCTTTCTTT. It specifies CAWSVGQWGTEAFF.

This clone has a single count. The chain carries TRBV30 and TRBJ1-1; no firm D call. Trimming took off 4 bases at V and 2 bases at J, with 17 bases between the two ends. CDR3 length equals 15 residues. In germline, CDR1 is GTSNPN, CDR2 SVGIG (reference sequence). The CDR3 here is CAWTSRPSANTEAFF. The DNA of the CDR3 is TGTGCCTGGACTAGCCGGCCCTCAGCTAACACTGAAGCTTTCTTT. Using reference TRBV30 and TRBJ1-1 for the parts outside the CDR3, the full variable domain is SQTIHQWPATLVQPVGSPLSLECTVEGTSNPNLYWYRQAAGRGLQLLFYSVGIGQISSEVPQNLSASRPQDRQFILSSKKLLLSDSGFYLCAWTSRPSANTEAFFGQGTRLTVV.

The chain joins TRBV7-3 to TRBJ2-5, with 9 bases aligning to TRBD1. This CDR3 is 15 amino acids long. The V segment lost 3 bases and the J segment 5 bases; nucleotides outside the gene matches: 7. Germline-derived CDR1 and CDR2 are SGHTA and FQGTGA. As DNA, the CDR3 is TGTGCCAGCAGCTTGACAGGGGGTCGGTGGGAGACCCAGTACTTC. Translated, it gives CASSLTGGRWETQYF.

V gene TRBV28 combines with J gene TRBJ1-2; 9 bases fit TRBD1. This CDR3 has 15 residues. Per germline, CDR1 MDHEN and CDR2 SYDVKM. The ends lost 5 bases at V and 8 bases at J; junction bases unmatched: 12. CDR3 in DNA: TGTGCCAGCAGTCGTATAGGGACAGGGATGGAGGGCTACACCTTC. Its translation: CASSRIGTGMEGYTF.

V usage is TRBV15 and J usage is TRBJ1-2; D is ambiguous. The CDR3 totals 13 residues. Germline V gene data show CDR1 as LNHNV and CDR2 as YYDKDF (reference sequence). V was trimmed by 0 bases and J by 7 bases, leaving 9 bases between them. CDR3 residues: CATSRDGRIGYTF. DNA for the CDR3: TGTGCCACCAGCAGAGATGGAAGGATTGGCTACACCTTC.

The J gene is TRBJ2-5, the V gene TRBV7-3; D is possibly TRBD2 (6 bases). V lost 3 bases to trimming and J lost 5 bases, with 19 bases between them. CDR3 length: 16 amino acids. CDR1 and CDR2 from the germline V gene are SGHTA and FQGTGA. The CDR3 sequence is CASSFGNLGSGETQYF. Here the CDR3 DNA reads TGTGCCAGCAGCTTCGGGAACCTGGGGAGCGGGGAGACCCAGTACTTC.

The chain has TRBV6-6 and TRBJ1-5, with D perhaps matching TRBD1 (6 bases). CDR1 is MNHNY, CDR2 SVGAGI, per germline (reference sequence). The V end was cut by 6 bases, the J end by 4 bases, with 16 bases between. CDR3 length equals 15 residues. The CDR3 loop reads CASRHFRDNNQPQHF. The DNA of the CDR3 is TGTGCCAGCAGGCATTTCCGGGACAATAATCAGCCCCAGCATTTT.

The chain carries TRBV7-9 and TRBJ2-2; TRBD1 aligns across 9 bases. V dropped 5 bases and J dropped 3; count of bases not matched to a gene: 13. Germline V gene lookup returns CDR1 SEHNR and CDR2 FQNEAQ (reference sequence). The CDR3 contains 18 residues. The CDR3 sequence is CASSDYRGRTSDTGELFF. CDR3 DNA: TGTGCCAGCAGCGATTACAGGGGGCGTACTTCGGACACCGGGGAGCTGTTTTTT.

V and J are TRBV6-5 and TRBJ2-3, with D perhaps assigned TRBD1 or TRBD2 (5 bases each). Trimming cost V 2 bases and J 7 bases, with 7 bases left between them. There are 12 residues in the CDR3. Per germline, CDR1 MNHEY and CDR2 SVGAGI. The CDR3 region has the DNA TGTGCCAGCAGTTACGGGGGAAATACGCAGTATTTT. Its translation is CASSYGGNTQYF.

This chain uses TRBV9 with TRBJ1-1; 8 bases map to TRBD1. V was clipped by 4 bases and J by 0 bases; unmatched bases: 8. The CDR3 has 16 residues. CDR1 is SGDLS and CDR2 is YYNGEE in the germline V gene. CDR3 DNA sequence: TGTGCCAGCAGCCCTTGGACAGGGTCGGTGAACACTGAAGCTTTCTTT. It translates to CASSPWTGSVNTEAFF.